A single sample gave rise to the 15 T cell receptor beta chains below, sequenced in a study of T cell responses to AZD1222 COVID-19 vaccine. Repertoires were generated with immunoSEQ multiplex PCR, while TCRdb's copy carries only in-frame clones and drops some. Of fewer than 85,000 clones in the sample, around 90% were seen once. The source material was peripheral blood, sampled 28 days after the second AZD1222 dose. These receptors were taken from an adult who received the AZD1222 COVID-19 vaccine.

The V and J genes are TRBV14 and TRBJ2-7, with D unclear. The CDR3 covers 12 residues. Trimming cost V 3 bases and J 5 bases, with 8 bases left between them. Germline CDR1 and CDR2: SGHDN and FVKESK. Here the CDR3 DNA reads TGTGCCAGCAGCCACGCACTCCACGAGCAGTACTTC. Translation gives CASSHALHEQYF.

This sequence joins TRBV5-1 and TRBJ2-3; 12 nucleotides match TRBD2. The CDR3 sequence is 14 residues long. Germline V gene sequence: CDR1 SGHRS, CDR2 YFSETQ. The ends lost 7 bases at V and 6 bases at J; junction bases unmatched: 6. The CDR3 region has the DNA TGCGCCAGCCAGACTAGCGGGGGTGTGGATACGCAGTATTTT. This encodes CASQTSGGVDTQYF.

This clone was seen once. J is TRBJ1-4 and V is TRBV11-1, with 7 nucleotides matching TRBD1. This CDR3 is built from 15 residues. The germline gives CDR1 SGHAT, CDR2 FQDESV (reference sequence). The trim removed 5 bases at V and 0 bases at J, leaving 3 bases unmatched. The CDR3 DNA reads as TGTGCCAGCAGCGACAGGGCGCCAACTAATGAAAAACTGTTTTTT. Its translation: CASSDRAPTNEKLFF.

The CDR3 spells CATRSRLDGYTF. The CDR3 DNA is TGTGCCACGAGGTCCAGACTCGATGGCTACACCTTC. The rearrangement joins TRBV6-5 to TRBJ1-2; D remains unclear. Germline V gene data show CDR1 as MNHEY and CDR2 as SVGAGI. This CDR3 is built from 12 residues. The V end lost 10 bases, the J end lost 6 bases, and 15 bases lay between the germline ends.

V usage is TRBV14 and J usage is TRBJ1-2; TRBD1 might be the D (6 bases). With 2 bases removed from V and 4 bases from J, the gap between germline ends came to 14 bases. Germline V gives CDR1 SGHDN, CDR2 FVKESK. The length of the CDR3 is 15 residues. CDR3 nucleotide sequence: TGTGCCAGCAGCCAAAACAGGGATTCCCCCTATGGCTACACCTTC. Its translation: CASSQNRDSPYGYTF.

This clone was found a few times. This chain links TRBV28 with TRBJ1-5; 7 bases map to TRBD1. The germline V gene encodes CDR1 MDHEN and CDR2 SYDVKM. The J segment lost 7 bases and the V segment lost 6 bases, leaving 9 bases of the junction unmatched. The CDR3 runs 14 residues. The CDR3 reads CASSPRGGGQPQHF. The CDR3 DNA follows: TGTGCCAGCAGCCCCAGGGGGGGTGGACAGCCCCAGCATTTT.

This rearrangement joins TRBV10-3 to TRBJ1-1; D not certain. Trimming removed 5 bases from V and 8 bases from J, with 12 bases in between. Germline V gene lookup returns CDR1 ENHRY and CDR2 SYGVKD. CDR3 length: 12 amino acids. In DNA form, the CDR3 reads TGTGCCATCAGTCCAACTGGACCGGAAGCTTTCTTT. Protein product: CAISPTGPEAFF.

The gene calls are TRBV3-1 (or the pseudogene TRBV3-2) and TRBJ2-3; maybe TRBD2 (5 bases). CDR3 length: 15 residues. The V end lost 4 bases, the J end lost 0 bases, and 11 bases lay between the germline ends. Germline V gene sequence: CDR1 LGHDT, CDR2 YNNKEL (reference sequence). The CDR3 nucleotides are TGTGCCAGCAGCCTGACGGACTCCAGCACAGATACGCAGTATTTT. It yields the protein CASSLTDSSTDTQYF.

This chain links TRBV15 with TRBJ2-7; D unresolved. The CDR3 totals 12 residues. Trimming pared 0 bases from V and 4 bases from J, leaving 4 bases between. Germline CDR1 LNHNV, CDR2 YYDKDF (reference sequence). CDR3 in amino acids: CATSRDQYEQYF. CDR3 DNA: TGTGCCACCAGCAGAGATCAATACGAGCAGTACTTC.

The CDR3 region has the DNA TGTGCCAGCAGCTTCGGCCCTAGCGATACGCAGTATTTT. Encoded protein: CASSFGPSDTQYF. This rearrangement joins TRBV7-9 to TRBJ2-3, with a possible D match to TRBD2 (5 bases). Per germline, CDR1 SEHNR and CDR2 FQNEAQ (reference sequence). V lost 3 bases to trimming and J lost 6 bases, with 10 bases between them. The CDR3 covers 13 residues.

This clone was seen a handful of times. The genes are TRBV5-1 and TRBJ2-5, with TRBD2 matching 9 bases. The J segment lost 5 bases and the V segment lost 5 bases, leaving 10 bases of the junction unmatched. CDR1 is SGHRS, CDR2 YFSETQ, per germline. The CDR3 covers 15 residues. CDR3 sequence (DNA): TGCGCCAGCAGTCCACGGACTAGCGCCACGGAGACCCAGTACTTC. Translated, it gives CASSPRTSATETQYF.

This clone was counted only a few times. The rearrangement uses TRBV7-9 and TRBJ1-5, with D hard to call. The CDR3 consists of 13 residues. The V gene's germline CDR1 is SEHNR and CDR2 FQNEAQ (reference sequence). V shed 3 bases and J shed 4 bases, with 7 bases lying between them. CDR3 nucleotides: TGTGCCAGCAGCTTTGCAGCTAATCAGCCCCAGCATTTT. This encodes CASSFAANQPQHF. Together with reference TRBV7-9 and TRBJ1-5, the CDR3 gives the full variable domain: DTGVSQNPRHKITKRGQNVTFRCDPISEHNRLYWYRQTLGQGPEFLTYFQNEAQLEKSRLLSDRFSAERPKGSFSTLEIQRTEQGDSAMYLCASSFAANQPQHFGDGTRLSIL.

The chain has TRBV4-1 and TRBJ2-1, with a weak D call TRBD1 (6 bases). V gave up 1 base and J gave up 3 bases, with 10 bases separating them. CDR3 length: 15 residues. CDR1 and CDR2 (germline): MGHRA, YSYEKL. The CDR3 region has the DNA TGCGCCAGCAGCCAAGCTGGCAGGGGCTACAATGAGCAGTTCTTC. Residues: CASSQAGRGYNEQFF.

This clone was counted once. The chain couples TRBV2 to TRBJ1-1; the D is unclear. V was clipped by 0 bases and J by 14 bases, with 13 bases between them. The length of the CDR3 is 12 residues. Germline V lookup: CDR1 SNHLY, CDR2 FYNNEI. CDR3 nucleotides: TGTGCCAGCAGTGAAGCCGGCAGCCCGACCTTCTTT. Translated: CASSEAGSPTFF.

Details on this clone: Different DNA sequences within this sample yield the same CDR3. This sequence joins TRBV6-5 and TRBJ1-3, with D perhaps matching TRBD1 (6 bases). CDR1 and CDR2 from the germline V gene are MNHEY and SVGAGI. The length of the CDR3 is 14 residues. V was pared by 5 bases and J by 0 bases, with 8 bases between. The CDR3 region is CASSLGGSGNTIYF. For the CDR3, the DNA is TGTGCCAGCAGTCTAGGGGGCTCTGGAAACACCATATATTTT.